Listed below are T cell receptor beta chains from one sample, sequenced in a study of vaccination effects on CD4 cells after COVID-19. The repertoire was sequenced with immunoSEQ multiplex PCR; TCRdb's copy has only in-frame clones and lacks some. There are under 55,000 clones in the sample; 60% to 75% occur only once, and roughly 7.2% lies in the top ten. No antigens are known for them. The sequencing here drew on CD4+ T cells from PBMCs cultured without peptide, taken after COVID-19 vaccination. The receptors originated from a human donor who received a COVID-19 vaccine. Each CDR3 is given with its conserved first and last residue. The order of the fields is clone size, D gene, J gene, V gene, CDR3 protein, CDR3 DNA. A D gene is named only where the DNA matches it firmly. For some rows the clone size is stated as once, few or many, or as a class when expanded; others skip it.

clone size: NA
D gene: NA
J gene: TRBJ1-2
V gene: TRBV12-3/TRBV12-4
CDR3 protein: CASSFTNYGYTF
CDR3 DNA: TGTGCCAGCAGTTTTACTAACTATGGCTACACCTTC

clone size: few
D gene: TRBD1
J gene: TRBJ1-3
V gene: TRBV5-1
CDR3 protein: CASGRWGQAGNTIYF
CDR3 DNA: TGCGCCAGCGGACGGTGGGGACAGGCTGGAAACACCATATATTTT

clone size: few
D gene: NA
J gene: TRBJ1-2
V gene: TRBV19
CDR3 protein: CASAEARYGYTF
CDR3 DNA: TGTGCCAGTGCAGAAGCCCGCTATGGCTACACCTTC

clone size: NA
D gene: NA
J gene: TRBJ2-1
V gene: TRBV6-6
CDR3 protein: CASSYSSRGKDNEQFF
CDR3 DNA: TGTGCCAGCAGTTACTCTTCCAGGGGAAAAGACAATGAGCAGTTCTTC

clone size: few
D gene: NA
J gene: TRBJ1-1
V gene: TRBV6-5
CDR3 protein: CASSYGKQNTEAFF
CDR3 DNA: TGTGCCAGCAGTTACGGGAAACAGAACACTGAAGCTTTCTTT

clone size: NA
D gene: TRBD1
J gene: TRBJ1-2
V gene: TRBV20-1
CDR3 protein: CSASPHRGSSGGYTF
CDR3 DNA: TGCAGTGCTAGTCCTCACAGGGGCTCGTCGGGTGGCTACACCTTC

clone size: NA
D gene: NA
J gene: TRBJ1-1
V gene: TRBV5-1
CDR3 protein: CASSAERGIGEAFF
CDR3 DNA: TGCGCCAGCAGCGCGGAGAGGGGAATCGGTGAAGCTTTCTTT

clone size: NA
D gene: TRBD1
J gene: TRBJ1-2
V gene: TRBV18
CDR3 protein: CASSDAGQKYGYTF
CDR3 DNA: TGTGCCAGCTCAGACGCGGGACAGAAATATGGCTACACCTTC

clone size: once
D gene: NA
J gene: TRBJ2-3
V gene: TRBV25-1
CDR3 protein: CASSARSIRASTDTQYF
CDR3 DNA: TGTGCCAGCAGTGCCCGTTCAATTAGGGCCAGCACAGATACGCAGTATTTT

clone size: NA
D gene: TRBD1
J gene: TRBJ2-7
V gene: TRBV3-1/TRBV3-2
CDR3 protein: CASSEGQDYSYEQYF
CDR3 DNA: TGTGCCAGCAGTGAGGGACAGGATTATTCCTACGAGCAGTACTTC

clone size: few
D gene: NA
J gene: TRBJ2-4
V gene: TRBV6-2/TRBV6-3
CDR3 protein: CASSTYAKNIQYF
CDR3 DNA: TGTGCCAGCAGTACCTATGCCAAAAACATTCAGTACTTC

clone size: NA
D gene: TRBD1
J gene: TRBJ2-3
V gene: TRBV18
CDR3 protein: CASSPQTGGTDTQYF
CDR3 DNA: TGTGCCAGCTCACCTCAGACAGGGGGGACAGATACGCAGTATTTT

clone size: NA
D gene: TRBD1
J gene: TRBJ1-1
V gene: TRBV18
CDR3 protein: CASPPDRGPDTEAFF
CDR3 DNA: TGTGCCAGCCCCCCTGACAGGGGGCCGGACACTGAAGCTTTCTTT

clone size: NA
D gene: NA
J gene: TRBJ1-1
V gene: TRBV29-1
CDR3 protein: CSVEQWEGQGTEAFF
CDR3 DNA: TGCAGCGTTGAACAGTGGGAGGGGCAGGGCACTGAAGCTTTCTTT

clone size: few
D gene: NA
J gene: TRBJ2-7
V gene: TRBV3-1/TRBV3-2
CDR3 protein: CASSQEEGVRSYEQYF
CDR3 DNA: TGTGCCAGCAGCCAAGAAGAGGGGGTTCGTTCCTACGAGCAGTACTTC

clone size: once
D gene: TRBD2
J gene: TRBJ2-7
V gene: TRBV7-9
CDR3 protein: CASIQRGQGRTYEQYF
CDR3 DNA: TGTGCCAGCATCCAGCGGGGGCAGGGCCGAACCTACGAGCAGTACTTC

clone size: NA
D gene: NA
J gene: TRBJ1-4
V gene: TRBV19
CDR3 protein: CASSEWRNSEKLFF
CDR3 DNA: TGTGCCAGTAGTGAGTGGAGGAACAGTGAAAAACTGTTTTTT

clone size: NA
D gene: TRBD2
J gene: TRBJ2-7
V gene: TRBV29-1
CDR3 protein: CSVATGLLYEQYF
CDR3 DNA: TGCAGCGTGGCTACGGGACTACTCTACGAGCAGTACTTC

clone size: once
D gene: NA
J gene: TRBJ2-7
V gene: TRBV13
CDR3 protein: CASSLPFKSYEQYF
CDR3 DNA: TGTGCCAGCAGCCTTCCGTTCAAGTCCTACGAGCAGTACTTC

clone size: NA
D gene: NA
J gene: TRBJ1-1
V gene: TRBV3-1/TRBV3-2
CDR3 protein: CASSQVVLSGGTEAFF
CDR3 DNA: TGTGCCAGCAGCCAAGTGGTTCTTTCGGGGGGGACTGAAGCTTTCTTT

clone size: once
D gene: NA
J gene: TRBJ2-7
V gene: TRBV11-3
CDR3 protein: CASSLEGAYEQYF
CDR3 DNA: TGTGCCAGCAGCTTAGAGGGTGCCTACGAGCAGTACTTC

clone size: NA
D gene: NA
J gene: TRBJ2-1
V gene: TRBV18
CDR3 protein: CASSPPGTLVNIEQFF
CDR3 DNA: TGTGCCAGCTCACCTCCCGGGACCCTAGTAAATATTGAGCAGTTCTTC

clone size: NA
D gene: TRBD1
J gene: TRBJ1-5
V gene: TRBV5-1
CDR3 protein: CASSRTGDQPQHF
CDR3 DNA: TGCGCCAGCAGCAGGACAGGAGATCAGCCCCAGCATTTT

clone size: few
D gene: NA
J gene: TRBJ1-1
V gene: TRBV7-8
CDR3 protein: CASSPSENQGSTEAFF
CDR3 DNA: TGTGCCAGCAGCCCATCGGAAAACCAGGGGAGCACTGAAGCTTTCTTT

clone size: once
D gene: NA
J gene: TRBJ2-3
V gene: TRBV19
CDR3 protein: CASSIGLLDTQYF
CDR3 DNA: TGTGCCAGTAGTATAGGCCTTCTAGATACGCAGTATTTT

clone size: few
D gene: NA
J gene: TRBJ2-7
V gene: TRBV11-3
CDR3 protein: CASSGGGYEQYF
CDR3 DNA: TGTGCCAGCTCTGGGGGCGGCTACGAGCAGTACTTC

clone size: once
D gene: NA
J gene: TRBJ2-1
V gene: TRBV5-1
CDR3 protein: CASSLVGSSGYNEQFF
CDR3 DNA: TGCGCCAGCAGCTTGGTGGGCAGTTCGGGCTACAATGAGCAGTTCTTC

clone size: NA
D gene: NA
J gene: TRBJ2-3
V gene: TRBV18
CDR3 protein: CASSPQGRRPGTQYF
CDR3 DNA: TGTGCCAGCTCACCACAGGGAAGAAGGCCAGGTACGCAGTATTTT

clone size: few
D gene: NA
J gene: TRBJ2-3
V gene: TRBV19
CDR3 protein: CASSIDLGFSADTQYF
CDR3 DNA: TGTGCCAGTAGTATAGATCTGGGTTTTTCGGCAGATACGCAGTATTTT

clone size: NA
D gene: NA
J gene: TRBJ1-5
V gene: TRBV6-4
CDR3 protein: CASLWPAGCNQPQHF
CDR3 DNA: TGTGCCAGCTTATGGCCCGCGGGTTGCAATCAGCCCCAGCATTTT

clone size: NA
D gene: NA
J gene: TRBJ2-4
V gene: TRBV4-2
CDR3 protein: CASSQERTIAKNIQYF
CDR3 DNA: TGTGCCAGCAGCCAAGAACGGACAATAGCCAAAAACATTCAGTACTTC

clone size: NA
D gene: TRBD2
J gene: TRBJ2-7
V gene: TRBV11-1
CDR3 protein: CASRTSGGTYEQYF
CDR3 DNA: TGTGCCAGCAGGACTAGCGGGGGGACTTACGAGCAGTACTTC

clone size: NA
D gene: NA
J gene: TRBJ1-4
V gene: TRBV12-3/TRBV12-4
CDR3 protein: CASQVATNEKLFF
CDR3 DNA: TGTGCCAGCCAAGTTGCAACTAATGAAAAACTGTTTTTT

clone size: NA
D gene: TRBD1
J gene: TRBJ2-2
V gene: TRBV6-2/TRBV6-3
CDR3 protein: CASSRNTGVGELFF
CDR3 DNA: TGTGCCAGCAGTAGAAATACAGGGGTTGGGGAGCTGTTTTTT

clone size: NA
D gene: NA
J gene: TRBJ2-5
V gene: TRBV5-1
CDR3 protein: CASSLVSQQETQYF
CDR3 DNA: TGCGCCAGCAGCTTGGTGTCACAACAAGAGACCCAGTACTTC

clone size: once
D gene: TRBD2
J gene: TRBJ2-7
V gene: TRBV19
CDR3 protein: CASSPRTSGRREQYF
CDR3 DNA: TGTGCCAGTAGTCCAAGGACTAGCGGGAGACGCGAGCAGTACTTC

clone size: NA
D gene: NA
J gene: TRBJ2-7
V gene: TRBV15
CDR3 protein: CATSSVRGGYEQYF
CDR3 DNA: TGTGCCACCAGCAGTGTGAGAGGGGGGTACGAGCAGTACTTC

clone size: few
D gene: NA
J gene: TRBJ2-2
V gene: TRBV6-5
CDR3 protein: CASSMPAGATGELFF
CDR3 DNA: TGTGCCAGCTCCATGCCAGCGGGTGCTACCGGGGAGCTGTTTTTT

clone size: NA
D gene: NA
J gene: TRBJ2-5
V gene: TRBV18
CDR3 protein: CASSPATGHQETQYF
CDR3 DNA: TGTGCCAGCTCACCAGCGACAGGACACCAAGAGACCCAGTACTTC

clone size: few
D gene: NA
J gene: TRBJ1-5
V gene: TRBV18
CDR3 protein: CASSSDSSLLHF
CDR3 DNA: TGTGCCAGCTCATCGGACAGTTCCCTTCTACATTTT

clone size: few
D gene: NA
J gene: TRBJ2-7
V gene: TRBV18
CDR3 protein: CASSPGSEGEQYF
CDR3 DNA: TGTGCCAGCTCACCCGGGAGTGAGGGCGAGCAGTACTTC

clone size: NA
D gene: TRBD2
J gene: TRBJ2-2
V gene: TRBV7-9
CDR3 protein: CASSRRLAGGPGELFF
CDR3 DNA: TGTGCCAGCAGCCGGAGACTAGCGGGAGGGCCCGGGGAGCTGTTTTTT

clone size: NA
D gene: NA
J gene: TRBJ1-1
V gene: TRBV2
CDR3 protein: CASTLDGNTEAFF
CDR3 DNA: TGTGCCAGCACCTTGGATGGAAACACTGAAGCTTTCTTT

clone size: few
D gene: NA
J gene: TRBJ2-7
V gene: TRBV5-1
CDR3 protein: CASKLDSFQSYEQYF
CDR3 DNA: TGCGCCAGCAAATTAGACAGTTTTCAATCCTACGAGCAGTACTTC

clone size: NA
D gene: TRBD2
J gene: TRBJ2-7
V gene: TRBV3-1/TRBV3-2
CDR3 protein: CASRGKRTSGRQSYEQYF
CDR3 DNA: TGTGCCAGCCGCGGGAAAAGGACTAGCGGGAGGCAGTCCTACGAGCAGTACTTC

clone size: NA
D gene: NA
J gene: TRBJ2-2
V gene: TRBV18
CDR3 protein: CASSPLEAGELFF
CDR3 DNA: TGTGCCAGCTCACCCCTGGAGGCCGGGGAGCTGTTTTTT

clone size: NA
D gene: NA
J gene: TRBJ2-4
V gene: TRBV3-1/TRBV3-2
CDR3 protein: CASSHRVGARAKNIQYF
CDR3 DNA: TGTGCCAGCAGCCACCGGGTGGGGGCGAGGGCCAAAAACATTCAGTACTTC

clone size: few
D gene: TRBD1
J gene: TRBJ1-4
V gene: TRBV7-7
CDR3 protein: CASSPGTGAQKLFF
CDR3 DNA: TGTGCCAGCAGCCCCGGGACAGGGGCCCAAAAACTGTTTTTT

clone size: NA
D gene: TRBD1
J gene: TRBJ2-5
V gene: TRBV2
CDR3 protein: CASRTGGGRQETQYF
CDR3 DNA: TGTGCCAGCAGGACAGGGGGTGGTAGGCAAGAGACCCAGTACTTC

clone size: NA
D gene: TRBD1
J gene: TRBJ1-1
V gene: TRBV30
CDR3 protein: CAWSRDSNTEAFF
CDR3 DNA: TGTGCCTGGAGTAGGGACAGTAACACTGAAGCTTTCTTT